These 19 T cell receptor beta chains were sequenced from one sample in a study of T cells after yellow fever vaccination. TCRdb redid the calling of the 5' RACE reads with MiXCR, one entry per CDR3 protein. The table has some 260,000 distinct CDR3 sequences, around 4.9% seen once. The sample consisted of CD4+ T cells sorted from PBMCs, taken on the day of the yellow fever booster vaccination. The receptors were sampled from a man aged 18 to 30 who received the YFV17D yellow fever vaccine.

There are many counts of this clonotype. V gene TRBV12-3 or TRBV12-4 combines with J gene TRBJ2-1, with 8 bases that match TRBD2. The CDR3 has 15 residues. With 1 base clipped from V and 7 bases from J, the junction kept 6 bases outside the gene matches. The CDR3 is CASSLDGGGPNEQFF. The CDR3 region has the DNA TGTGCCAGCAGTTTAGACGGGGGGGGCCCGAATGAGCAGTTCTTC.

J is TRBJ1-6 and V is TRBV6-5; 10 bases are shared with TRBD1. Germline V gene lookup returns CDR1 MNHEY and CDR2 SVGAGI. The CDR3 is 17 amino acids. Trimming took 0 bases from V and 6 from J; bases not matched to a gene: 5. The DNA of the CDR3 is TGTGCCAGCAGTTACTCCAGGGACAGGGGTAGTAATTCACCCCTCCACTTT. This encodes CASSYSRDRGSNSPLHF.

CDR3 protein: CSGQMGLATNTGELFF. The DNA of the CDR3 is TGCAGCGGGCAAATGGGACTAGCGACGAACACCGGGGAGCTGTTTTTT. The chain is built from TRBV20-1 and TRBJ2-2; TRBD2 agrees at 10 bases. The CDR3 is 16 residues long. CDR1 DFQATT and CDR2 SNEGSKA come from the germline V gene (reference sequence).

In its sample, this clonotype was seen a few times. The genes are TRBV6-6 and TRBJ1-6; D gene unclear. With 2 bases removed from V and 8 bases from J, the gap between germline ends came to 7 bases. The CDR3 sequence is 13 residues long. Germline CDR1 and CDR2: MNHNY and SVGAGI (reference sequence). The CDR3 region is CASSYDKDSPLHF. As DNA, the CDR3 is TGTGCCAGCAGTTACGATAAGGATTCACCCCTCCACTTT.

The V and J genes are TRBV20-1 and TRBJ1-5, with a weak D call TRBD1 (5 bases). V was shortened by 6 bases and J by 1 base, with 10 bases between the two germline ends. CDR3 size: 13 residues. CDR1 is DFQATT and CDR2 is SNEGSKA in the germline V gene (reference sequence). CDR3 protein: CSALRDSNQPQHF. The CDR3 coding sequence is TGCAGTGCACTGCGGGACAGCAATCAGCCCCAGCATTTT.

This clonotype was counted at least ten times. V gene TRBV7-2 combines with J gene TRBJ2-1; D possibly corresponds to TRBD1 (5 bases). The CDR3 sequence is 15 residues long. Germline loops: CDR1 SGHTA, CDR2 FQGNSA. Trimming stripped 6 bases from V and 6 bases from J, with 18 bases between. CDR3 DNA sequence: TGTGCCAGCAGACTGGGGCAAACCAGGTCCAATGAGCAGTTCTTC. Translation: CASRLGQTRSNEQFF.

This clonotype was recorded a few times. Here the CDR3 DNA reads TGTGCCAGCAGCTTACGAGCCCCTTCTTCAGATACGCAGTATTTT. This sequence encodes CASSLRAPSSDTQYF. V is TRBV7-6 and J is TRBJ2-3; D gene ambiguous. Germline CDR1 SGHVS, CDR2 FNYEAQ. V was shortened by 2 bases and J by 4 bases, with 13 bases between the two germline ends. This CDR3 has 15 residues. The whole variable domain, filled in from reference TRBV7-6 and TRBJ2-3, reads GAGVSQSPRYKVTKRGQDVALRCDPISGHVSLYWYRQALGQGPEFLTYFNYEAQQDKSGLPNDRFSAERPEGSISTLTIQRTEQRDSAMYRCASSLRAPSSDTQYFGPGTRLTVL.

There are a few counts of this clonotype. The J gene is TRBJ2-3, the V gene TRBV5-4; 13 nucleotides line up with TRBD2. Germline CDR1 is SGHNT and CDR2 is YYREEE (reference sequence). V shed 4 bases, J shed 5 bases, and the junction held 7 bases outside the gene matches. This CDR3 is 16 amino acids long. The CDR3 loop reads CASSAGTSGEGDTQYF. The CDR3 DNA reads TGTGCCAGCAGCGCCGGGACTAGCGGGGAGGGAGATACGCAGTATTTT.

The chain is built from TRBV10-1 and TRBJ1-1, with D unresolved. Looked up from germline, CDR1 is WNHNN and CDR2 is SYGVQD (reference sequence). Trimming cost V 4 bases and J 5 bases, with 5 bases left between them. This CDR3 has 11 residues. The CDR3 sequence: CASSAGTEAFF. The CDR3 DNA follows: TGCGCCAGCAGTGCGGGGACTGAAGCTTTCTTT.

This clonotype was recorded a few times. The chain couples TRBV7-9 to TRBJ2-3; TRBD2 is a possible D gene (6 bases). Germline V gene data show CDR1 as SEHNR and CDR2 as FQNEAQ (reference sequence). The length of the CDR3 is 14 residues. Trimming cost V 5 bases and J 2 bases, with 11 bases left between them. Here the CDR3 DNA reads TGTGCCAGCAGCCCGGGACTTATCACAGATACGCAGTATTTT. Protein: CASSPGLITDTQYF.

The genes are TRBV7-3 and TRBJ2-1, with 8 positions matching TRBD2. Germline values: CDR1 SGHTA, CDR2 FQGTGA. The V gene end was trimmed by 4 bases and the J gene end by 1 base; junction bases not matched to a gene: 9. The CDR3 consists of 17 residues. As DNA, the CDR3 is TGTGCCAGCAGCTCCCGGGGGGGCCAGGGATCCTACAATGAGCAGTTCTTC. Its protein product is CASSSRGGQGSYNEQFF.

V and J are TRBV20-1 and TRBJ1-4; no clear D gene. The ends were cut back, 0 bases at V and 5 bases at J, with 10 bases in the middle. The CDR3 length is 14 residues. The germline CDR1 and CDR2 sequences are DFQATT and SNEGSKA (reference sequence). CDR3: CSAREDGFNEKLFF. CDR3 DNA sequence: TGCAGTGCTAGAGAGGACGGATTCAATGAAAAACTGTTTTTT.

This clonotype was recorded at least ten times. This sequence joins TRBV12-3 or TRBV12-4 and TRBJ2-5, with TRBD2 identical over 11 bases. This CDR3 has 16 residues. The J segment lost 5 bases and the V segment lost 5 bases, leaving 10 bases of the junction unmatched. CDR3 DNA: TGTGCCAGCAGTCCCATTAGCGGGGGGGCCGGGGAGACCCAGTACTTC. This codes for CASSPISGGAGETQYF.

This clonotype was seen repeatedly, ten times or more. This sequence joins TRBV12-3 or TRBV12-4 and TRBJ2-1; D is tentatively TRBD1 or TRBD2 (6 bases each). The CDR3 is 15 residues long. The V gene lost 7 bases and the J gene lost 4 bases, with 17 bases spanning the gap. The CDR3 sequence: CASNLMGGSYNEQFF. In DNA, the CDR3 is TGTGCCAGCAACCTGATGGGGGGCTCGTACAATGAGCAGTTCTTC.

The chain employs TRBV19 and TRBJ1-6, with 10 bases that match TRBD1. The germline V gene has CDR1 LNHDA and CDR2 SQIVND (reference sequence). The CDR3 is made up of 14 amino acids. The junction had 2 bases not matched to a gene; V was cut back by 4 bases and J by 8 bases. CDR3 in DNA: TGTGCCAGTAGTAGACAGGGGGCCGATTCACCCCTCCACTTT. Translating it yields CASSRQGADSPLHF.

The chain uses TRBV29-1 and TRBJ2-1, with D maybe TRBD1 (5 bases). Deletions cut 3 bases from V and 3 bases from J, with 6 bases between. The germline V gene encodes CDR1 SQVTM and CDR2 ANQGSEA. The CDR3 is 12 residues long. This CDR3 reads CSVDRDYNEQFF. The CDR3 DNA follows: TGCAGCGTTGACAGGGACTACAATGAGCAGTTCTTC.

This clonotype was recorded many times. The V gene is TRBV5-1, the J gene TRBJ2-2; D is tentatively TRBD1 or TRBD2 (5 bases each). This CDR3 contains 15 residues. CDR1 is SGHRS, CDR2 YFSETQ, per germline. V was cut by 4 bases and J by 0 bases, with 10 bases left in between. CDR3 in DNA: TGCGCCAGCAGCCGGGACCGGGCGAACACCGGGGAGCTGTTTTTT. Protein: CASSRDRANTGELFF.

The genes are TRBV6-5 and TRBJ2-3; possibly TRBD1 for D (6 bases). The CDR3 contains 15 residues. V lost 4 bases and J 4 bases, leaving 15 bases between the germline ends. CDR1 is MNHEY, CDR2 SVGAGI, per germline. The CDR3 nucleotides read TGTGCCAGCAGTTCTCCCACGGACAGAGCAGATACGCAGTATTTT. Translated: CASSSPTDRADTQYF.

This clonotype was observed a handful of times. This chain links TRBV5-1 with TRBJ2-2; no definite D call. Trimming took 0 bases from V and 4 from J, leaving 7 bases between them. The germline V gene encodes CDR1 SGHRS and CDR2 YFSETQ. This CDR3 comprises 14 residues. CDR3 residues: CASSLAPSTGELFF. As DNA, the CDR3 is TGCGCCAGCAGCTTGGCCCCCAGCACCGGGGAGCTGTTTTTT.